One sample yielded the 29 T cell receptor beta chains listed below, sequenced in a study of blood T cell repertoires in COVID-19. Produced via immunoSEQ multiplex PCR; TCRdb's table is partial and in-frame only. In the table there are 350,000 or so clones, around 90% of which are singletons. What was sequenced was PBMCs or T cells enriched from blood (not recorded which). The receptors stem from a woman in her thirties who had recovered from COVID-19.

This rearrangement joins TRBV6-6 to TRBJ2-6; tentatively, D is TRBD2 (5 bases). The germline gives CDR1 MNHNY, CDR2 SVGAGI (reference sequence). Between the trimmed V and J ends, which lost 11 bases and 0 bases, there was a span of 8 bases. There are 13 residues in the CDR3. CDR3 sequence: CAHEGSGANVLTF. The CDR3 nucleotides read TGTGCCCACGAGGGCTCTGGGGCCAACGTCCTGACTTTC.

This chain uses TRBV11-1 with TRBJ2-7; 8 positions agree with TRBD2. Trimming removed 5 bases from V and 6 bases from J; junction bases left unmatched: 6. CDR3 size: 13 residues. Per the germline V gene, CDR1 is SGHAT and CDR2 is FQDESV (reference sequence). CDR3 DNA: TGTGCCAGCAGCCCCGGGACTAGAGCCGAGCAGTACTTC. Amino acid sequence: CASSPGTRAEQYF.

The rearrangement uses TRBV9 and TRBJ1-3; D call uncertain. Deletions cut 0 bases from V and 4 bases from J, with 5 bases between. The V gene's germline CDR1 is SGDLS and CDR2 YYNGEE. CDR3 length: 13 residues. CDR3 in amino acids: CASSVAGGNTIYF. The DNA for the CDR3 is TGTGCCAGCAGCGTAGCCGGGGGAAACACCATATATTTT. Using reference TRBV9 and TRBJ1-3 for the parts outside the CDR3, the full variable domain is DSGVTQTPKHLITATGQRVTLRCSPRSGDLSVYWYQQSLDQGLQFLIQYYNGEERAKGNILERFSAQQFPDLHSELNLSSLELGDSALYFCASSVAGGNTIYFGEGSWLTVV.

This chain uses TRBV7-2 with TRBJ1-4, with 8 bases identical to TRBD1. CDR3 length equals 14 residues. The J segment lost 8 bases and the V segment lost 4 bases, leaving 6 bases of the junction unmatched. Germline CDR1 and CDR2: SGHTA and FQGNSA. CDR3: CASSSDRGSEKLFF. CDR3 nucleotide sequence: TGTGCCAGCAGCTCCGACAGGGGAAGCGAAAAACTGTTTTTT. Based on the CDR3 plus reference TRBV7-2 and TRBJ1-4, the full variable domain is GAGVSQSPSNKVTEKGKDVELRCDPISGHTALYWYRQSLGQGLEFLIYFQGNSAPDKSGLPSDRFSAERTGGSVSTLTIQRTQQEDSAVYLCASSSDRGSEKLFFGSGTQLSVL.

The rearrangement uses TRBV11-3 and TRBJ2-7, with D unresolved. Trimming cost V 2 bases and J 3 bases, with 8 bases left between them. This CDR3 comprises 13 residues. Germline CDR1 and CDR2: SGHNT and YENEEA. CDR3 in DNA: TGTGCCAGCAGCTTATCCCCCAGCTACGAGCAGTACTTC. Translation: CASSLSPSYEQYF. The full variable domain, its missing parts supplied by reference TRBV11-3 and TRBJ2-7, is EAGVVQSPRYKIIEKKQPVAFWCNPISGHNTLYWYLQNLGQGPELLIRYENEEAVDDSQLPKDRFSAERLKGVDSTLKIQPAELGDSAVYLCASSLSPSYEQYFGPGTRLTVT.

V and J are TRBV11-2 and TRBJ2-2, with D possibly being TRBD1 (6 bases). Germline V CDR1 and CDR2: SGHAT, FQNNGV. V was cut by 5 bases and J by 6 bases, with 10 bases left in between. The CDR3 is 13 residues long. The CDR3 region has the DNA TGTGCCAGCAGCCGAGGACAGCCCGGGGAGCTGTTTTTT. Protein sequence: CASSRGQPGELFF. The full variable domain, completed using reference TRBV11-2 and TRBJ2-2, is EAGVAQSPRYKIIEKRQSVAFWCNPISGHATLYWYQQILGQGPKLLIQFQNNGVVDDSQLPKDRFSAERLKGVDSTLKIQPAKLEDSAVYLCASSRGQPGELFFGEGSRLTVL.

V usage is TRBV10-3 and J usage is TRBJ2-3; 11 nucleotides align to TRBD1. CDR1 ENHRY and CDR2 SYGVKD come from the germline V gene. This CDR3 contains 12 residues. J lost 7 bases, V lost 8 bases, and 2 bases had no gene match. The CDR3 nucleotides read TGTGCCATCCGGGACAGGGGGAATACGCAGTATTTT. Translation gives CAIRDRGNTQYF.

In its sample, this clone was seen once. This sequence joins TRBV7-2 and TRBJ2-7, with TRBD1 matching 9 bases. This CDR3 is built from 14 residues. The V gene's germline CDR1 is SGHTA and CDR2 FQGNSA. J lost 2 bases, V lost 4 bases, and 3 bases had no gene match. For the CDR3, the DNA is TGTGCCAGCAGCTGGGACAGGGACACCTACGAGCAGTACTTC. Residues: CASSWDRDTYEQYF.

This chain uses TRBV4-1 with TRBJ1-1, with TRBD1 as a possible D gene (5 bases). Germline V gene data show CDR1 as MGHRA and CDR2 as YSYEKL. V was trimmed by 0 bases and J by 1 base, leaving 15 bases between them. This CDR3 spans 17 amino acids. Here the CDR3 reads CASSQDLEGIWNTEAFF. The CDR3 DNA sequence: TGCGCCAGCAGCCAAGATCTGGAGGGGATATGGAACACTGAAGCTTTCTTT.

This clone was detected a few times. The V gene is TRBV11-2, the J gene TRBJ2-7; the match to TRBD2 covers 7 bases. This CDR3 comprises 14 residues. Germline lookup yields CDR1 SGHAT and CDR2 FQNNGV. Germline trimming cut 4 bases from V and 0 bases from J; bases unmatched to any gene: 3. CDR3 nucleotides: TGTGCCAGCAGCTGGGGGGGGAGCTCCTACGAGCAGTACTTC. Amino acid sequence: CASSWGGSSYEQYF.

This rearrangement joins TRBV4-1 to TRBJ2-1; tentative D call: TRBD2 (6 bases). This CDR3 has 17 amino acids. V was trimmed by 1 base and J by 3 bases, leaving 16 bases between them. Germline CDR1 and CDR2: MGHRA and YSYEKL. CDR3 bases: TGCGCCAGCAGCCAAGGGGGCGGCGGGACGTACTACAATGAGCAGTTCTTC. The encoded protein is CASSQGGGGTYYNEQFF.

The sample holds one count of this clone. This sequence joins TRBV4-1 and TRBJ2-7; weak D call: TRBD1 (6 bases). CDR1 is MGHRA, CDR2 YSYEKL, per germline. The CDR3 consists of 15 residues. V was shortened by 3 bases and J by 3 bases, with 15 bases between the two germline ends. For the CDR3, the DNA is TGCGCCAGCAGCCAGCCGGGACAACCATTCTACGAGCAGTACTTC. As protein: CASSQPGQPFYEQYF.

The V call is TRBV19, the J call TRBJ2-3, with D unresolved. Germline CDR1 reads LNHDA; CDR2 reads SQIVND (reference sequence). V was trimmed by 1 base and J by 0 bases, leaving 5 bases between them. This CDR3 region has 14 residues. The CDR3 coding sequence is TGTGCCAGTAGTATAGGGCTTAGCACAGATACGCAGTATTTT. Translated: CASSIGLSTDTQYF.

The gene calls are TRBV7-3 and TRBJ1-2; 9 bases are a match to TRBD1. This CDR3 has 16 amino acids. V was pared by 0 bases and J by 3 bases, with 5 bases of the junction left unmatched. CDR1 is SGHTA, CDR2 FQGTGA, per germline. The CDR3 reads CASSLTGGTGYYGYTF. The CDR3, as DNA: TGTGCCAGCAGCTTAACGGGCGGGACAGGGTACTATGGCTACACCTTC.

J is TRBJ2-7 and V is TRBV12-3 or TRBV12-4, with 7 bases aligning to TRBD1. The CDR3 is 13 residues long. V shed 3 bases and J 12 bases; nucleotides not matched to a gene: 11. CDR3: CASSLVETGMRYF. DNA for the CDR3: TGTGCCAGCAGTTTGGTGGAGACAGGGATGAGGTACTTC.

The CDR3 DNA reads as TGTGCCAGCTGGGCAGGGGGACCCTACGAGCAGTACTTC. It yields the protein CASWAGGPYEQYF. This chain connects TRBV18 to TRBJ2-7; TRBD1 matches at 7 bases. Trimming removed 7 bases from V and 2 bases from J; junction bases left unmatched: 5. Germline V lookup: CDR1 KGHSH, CDR2 LQKENI. The CDR3 extends over 13 amino acids.

The chain recombines TRBV28 with TRBJ2-1; 13 nucleotides line up with TRBD2. Trimming cost V 6 bases and J 8 bases; bases outside gene matches: 13. Germline CDR1 MDHEN, CDR2 SYDVKM. The CDR3 length is 17 residues. The DNA of the CDR3 is TGTGCCAGCAGAATCCCAACCGGGACTAGCGGGATATATGAGCAGTTCTTC. Its protein is CASRIPTGTSGIYEQFF.

This sequence joins TRBV28 and TRBJ1-4; TRBD1 aligns across 7 bases. With 4 bases clipped from V and 2 bases from J, the junction kept 4 bases outside the gene matches. The germline V gene encodes CDR1 MDHEN and CDR2 SYDVKM. The CDR3 covers 15 residues. This CDR3 reads CASSSFRGTNEKLFF. The CDR3 DNA follows: TGTGCCAGCAGTTCCTTCAGGGGGACTAATGAAAAACTGTTTTTT.

The genes are TRBV28 and TRBJ1-2; 12 nucleotides line up with TRBD1. V trimming: 4 bases; J trimming: 3 bases; junction bases outside the gene matches: 9. This CDR3 region has 17 residues. Germline CDR1 reads MDHEN; CDR2 reads SYDVKM. The CDR3 here is CASSSSGTGGADYGYTF. DNA of the CDR3: TGTGCCAGCAGTTCTTCCGGGACAGGGGGCGCGGACTATGGCTACACCTTC.

V gene TRBV5-5 combines with J gene TRBJ2-1, with 12 bases matching TRBD2. Germline values: CDR1 SGHKS, CDR2 YYEKEE (reference sequence). The V and J ends lost 1 base and 3 bases, in that order; junction bases with no gene match: 5. This CDR3 is built from 17 residues. CDR3 sequence: CASSLRLAGDLYNEQFF. The CDR3 region has the DNA TGTGCCAGCAGCTTGAGACTAGCGGGAGATCTCTACAATGAGCAGTTCTTC.

V usage is TRBV7-2 and J usage is TRBJ1-6; tentative D call: TRBD1 (6 bases). This CDR3 has 14 amino acids. Germline loops: CDR1 SGHTA, CDR2 FQGNSA. Trimming left V 6 bases short and J 6 bases short, with 12 bases between. The DNA of the CDR3 is TGTGCCAGCAGTCGATCAGGGGCTAATTCACCCCTCCACTTT. It specifies CASSRSGANSPLHF.

This sequence joins TRBV15 and TRBJ1-5; the D is unclear. The CDR3 covers 16 residues. Germline V CDR1 and CDR2: LNHNV, YYDKDF (reference sequence). With 5 bases removed from V and 0 bases from J, the gap between germline ends came to 14 bases. The CDR3 here is CATSPGDAYSNQPQHF. CDR3 in DNA: TGTGCCACCAGCCCCGGGGATGCTTATAGCAATCAGCCCCAGCATTTT.

This clone was observed a few times. The V call is TRBV6-5, the J call TRBJ1-3; 7 bases agree with TRBD1. Germline-derived CDR1 and CDR2 are MNHEY and SVGAGI. Trimming removed 6 bases from V and 4 bases from J; junction bases left unmatched: 3. The CDR3 loop spans 13 amino acids. Written as DNA, the CDR3 is TGTGCCAGCAGCCAGGGGGTCGGAAACACCATATATTTT. This codes for CASSQGVGNTIYF.

This rearrangement joins TRBV27 to TRBJ1-2; 9 nucleotides align to TRBD1. V shed 4 bases and J 5 bases; nucleotides not matched to a gene: 14. Germline V gene data show CDR1 as MNHEY and CDR2 as SMNVEV (reference sequence). This CDR3 comprises 17 residues. The CDR3 spells CASSSGYGTGSFYGYTF. The CDR3 DNA sequence: TGTGCCAGCAGTTCTGGGTACGGGACAGGGTCCTTTTATGGCTACACCTTC.

This clone was observed once. V usage is TRBV6-5 and J usage is TRBJ1-3; no reliable D call. Trimming cost V 2 bases and J 0 bases, with 5 bases left between them. This CDR3 region has 14 residues. Per the germline V gene, CDR1 is MNHEY and CDR2 is SVGAGI. CDR3 coding DNA: TGTGCCAGCAGTTACCGGTTCTCTGGAAACACCATATATTTT. Translation gives CASSYRFSGNTIYF.

This chain uses TRBV5-1 with TRBJ2-3; D perhaps matches TRBD2 (6 bases). The CDR3 runs to 14 residues. The germline gives CDR1 SGHRS, CDR2 YFSETQ. The ends were cut back, 5 bases at V and 3 bases at J, with 13 bases in the middle. CDR3 in amino acids: CASRALARTDTQYF. CDR3 nucleotide sequence: TGCGCCAGCAGAGCACTAGCTAGGACAGATACGCAGTATTTT.

The chain combines TRBV5-4 with TRBJ2-6, with 8 bases matching TRBD2. The CDR3 spans 17 residues. V lost 4 bases to trimming and J lost 0 bases; unmatched junction nucleotides: 6. Germline V lookup: CDR1 SGHNT, CDR2 YYREEE (reference sequence). In DNA form, the CDR3 reads TGTGCCAGCAGCCCCACTAGCGGACTCTCTGGGGCCAACGTCCTGACTTTC. Its protein is CASSPTSGLSGANVLTF.

For the CDR3, the DNA is TGTGCCAGCAGCTTGACAGGACCCAATGAGCAGTTCTTC. Protein: CASSLTGPNEQFF. V is TRBV11-2 and J is TRBJ2-1; weak D call: TRBD1 (6 bases). Germline CDR1 SGHAT, CDR2 FQNNGV. There are 13 residues in the CDR3. The V gene lost 3 bases and the J gene lost 6 bases, with 9 bases spanning the gap.

This chain connects TRBV4-3 to TRBJ2-1; 7 bases match TRBD2. Per germline, CDR1 LGHNA and CDR2 YSLEER. The CDR3 consists of 16 residues. The V segment lost 1 base and the J segment 2 bases; nucleotides outside the gene matches: 5. Written as DNA, the CDR3 is TGCGCCAGCAGCCAAGCTACTAGCGTCACCTACAATGAGCAGTTCTTC. Residues: CASSQATSVTYNEQFF.